This TCR beta chain derives from a study of T-cell reconstitution after alpha-beta-depleted transplantation in children. Study outcomes and limitations: After transplant, high TCRbeta diversity at day 60 in some patients arose from surviving recipient T cells and thymic progenitors. About two months after transplant, alpha-beta T cells reportedly came from several hundred expanded graft clones. It was newly produced T cells that mostly accounted for T-cell counts and diversity one year after transplant.

Trimming took off 1 base at V and 0 bases at J, with 10 bases between the two ends. Germline-derived CDR1 and CDR2 are MGHRA and YSYEKL. The CDR3 consists of 16 residues. Preparing the TCRbeta library involved the use of unique molecular identifiers. TCRdb re-called the PCR reads through MiXCR, storing one row per CDR3 protein. The repertoire holds some 830,000 distinct CDR3 sequences, with under 20% as singletons. To note about this clonotype: As yet, its antigen is unknown.

The chain couples TRBV4-1 to TRBJ2-1; D gene unclear. The sample in question was PBMCs, mostly from graft donor cells, obtained 360 days after TCRalphabeta/CD19-depleted stem cell transplant. This clonotype was sampled from a male patient between 5 and 17 years old who had a stem cell transplant for acute lymphoblastic leukemia, so the T cells may come from the graft donor. The CDR3 bases are TGCGCCAGCAGCCAAGGCGGCCACCGCTCCTACAATGAGCAGTTCTTC. It is translated as CASSQGGHRSYNEQFF.